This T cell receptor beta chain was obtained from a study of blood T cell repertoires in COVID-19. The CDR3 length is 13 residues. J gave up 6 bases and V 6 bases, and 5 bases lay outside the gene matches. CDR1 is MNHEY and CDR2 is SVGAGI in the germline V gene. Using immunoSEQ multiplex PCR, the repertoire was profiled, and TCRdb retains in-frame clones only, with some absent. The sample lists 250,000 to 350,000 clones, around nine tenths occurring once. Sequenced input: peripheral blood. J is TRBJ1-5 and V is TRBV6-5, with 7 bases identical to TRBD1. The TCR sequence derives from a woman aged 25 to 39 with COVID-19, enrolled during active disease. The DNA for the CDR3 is TGTGCCAGCAGGAGGGGGCAGGGTCAGCCCCAGCATTTT. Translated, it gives CASRRGQGQPQHF.